The T cell receptor beta chain under discussion was sequenced for a study of blood T cell repertoires in COVID-19. On the study more broadly: From the United States, Italy and Spain came samples of acute and convalescent COVID-19.

How the authors handled the data: For nucleated cells, counts were estimated from reference gene primer amplification. Profiled with immunoSEQ multiplex PCR; TCRdb holds only in-frame clones, not every one. The V and J calls and clone size were taken over from that table, and D and trimming were inferred from the DNA. The sample records 360,000 or so clones, around 83% being singletons. The CDR3 has 12 amino acids. The junction had 3 bases not matched to a gene; V was cut back by 3 bases and J by 7 bases. Germline lookup yields CDR1 MGHRA and CDR2 YSYEKL. This clone has just a few counts. This sequence originates from a woman aged 50 to 60 who had recovered from COVID-19. The sample consisted of PBMCs or T cells enriched from blood (not recorded which). The J gene is TRBJ2-7, the V gene TRBV4-1; 7 nucleotides line up with TRBD2. The CDR3 sequence: CASSHMGGEQYF. The DNA of the CDR3 is TGCGCCAGCAGCCACATGGGAGGGGAGCAGTACTTC.